This TCR beta chain was captured by sequencing in a study of blood T cell repertoires in COVID-19. Overall study context: Acute and convalescent COVID-19 samples came from the United States, Italy and Spain.

The germline V gene encodes CDR1 SNHLY and CDR2 FYNNEI. CDR3 length equals 13 residues. Trimming stripped 1 base from V and 6 bases from J, with 8 bases between. In the original processing: How many nucleated cells were present was estimated from reference gene primer amplification. Sequenced by immunoSEQ multiplex PCR; TCRdb stores in-frame clones only, minus some. V, J and clone size are taken as reported in that table, and D and trimming were inferred from the DNA itself. The repertoire holds 200,000 to 250,000 clones, with under 90% as singletons. This clone was observed a handful of times. The source of this sequence is a woman aged 60 to 75 who had recovered from COVID-19. The rearrangement links TRBV2 to TRBJ2-3; D possibly corresponds to TRBD2 (6 bases). Sequences were obtained from peripheral blood. The CDR3 DNA reads TGTGCCAGCAGTGAAGAGGCGGGGGATACGCAGTATTTT. This codes for CASSEEAGDTQYF.